Listed here is a single TCR beta chain. Its binding antigen is unknown. No much larger clone is present one base from it, and per-base qualities are unavailable. CDR3 length: 16 amino acids, cysteine to phenylalanine. CDR3 DNA only is kept here, 48 bases in frame from base 1. The CDR1 and CDR2 encoded by the germline V gene are SGHDT and YYEEEE. V loses 2 bases, J loses 1 base, and the germline ends lie 12 bases apart. The immunoSEQ Assay was the method used to sequence TCRbeta CDR3 regions. After extraction, genomic DNA underwent amplification by bias-controlled multiplex PCR, followed by high-throughput sequencing. The published analysis was carried out like this. To quantify the absolute abundance of every unique TCRbeta CDR3 region, sequences were collapsed and filtered. T cell fraction was estimated by normalizing TCRbeta template counts to usable DNA, with usable DNA measured through amplification of reference genes found in all nucleated cells. Repertoire TCRs were annotated as SARS-CoV-2-specific when V gene, CDR3 amino acid sequence and J gene were exactly matched to a known reactive TCR set. MIRA supplied the reference SARS-CoV-2 TCR set, which was filtered for enrichment in COVID-19-positive ImmuneCODE repertoires so that public or cross-reactive TCRs were removed. Using the MIRA antigens, annotated TCRs were further analysed by specific ORF or by position within an ORF. Breadth was defined as the number of annotated unique rearrangements divided by the total number of unique productive rearrangements, and depth was defined as the summed frequency of the annotated unique rearrangements. TCR breadth was compared between groups using two-sided Wilcoxon rank-sum tests. As stored in TCRdb, this immuneACCESS dataset retains in-frame rearrangements with V and J assigned. A fraction of the clones does not appear; measured against another copy, unresolved V genes explain less than half of the discrepancy, and the remainder lacks a known reason. The DNA gave D and trimming, while V, J and clone size come from that table. Here the sample has about 680,000 clones; 89% occur a single time. Together, the top ten hold about 1.5% of the sample.

This specimen belongs to a study of Ad26.COV2.S vaccination and SARS-CoV-2 variants (dated by TCRdb to 2020 to 2022). For context, the study as a whole: Vaccine-arm donors were drawn from COV1001, a multicentre, randomized, double-blind, placebo-controlled phase I-IIa trial of Ad26.COV2.S in healthy adults. Ad26.COV2.S was given intramuscularly at 5x10^10 or 1x10^11 viral particles, as a single shot or as two shots 56 days apart. Sequencing of the TCRbeta repertoire served to evaluate the specificity and breadth of SARS-CoV-2-reactive T cell receptors following Ad26.COV2.S vaccination. A total of some 30 samples were included in the TCR-sequenced set, comprising 19 Ad26.COV2.S vaccine recipients, 5 placebo recipients and 8 SARS-CoV-2 convalescent individuals. Participants in the trial were split at random into five groups of five each, receiving low-dose or high-dose Ad26.COV2.S once or twice, or else placebo on both occasions. Throughout the experiments and outcome assessment, investigators stayed blinded to trial group allocation. Results the study describes overall, beyond this receptor: After vaccination, substantial breadth of spike-specific CD8+ and CD4+ T cell responses was reported. Non-spike TCR breadth was comparable between vaccine and placebo recipients, consistent with the vaccine containing only spike. Comparing responses between vaccine doses or regimens was not something the study was powered to do. Spike-specific TCR breadth was higher in Ad26.COV2.S recipients than in placebo recipients (P = 0.0014). According to the authors, total T cell responses may have been underestimated by the TCR breadth and depth analyses.

The sample's treatment or condition label is to be understood as: around 19 received Ad26.COV2.S at low or high dose, single or two shots; 5 received placebo; per-sample allocation not given. For vaccine and placebo recipients, repertoires were sequenced using samples collected on day 63 after the first injection. Cohort 1b enrolled about two dozen adults aged 18-55 years at a single site in Boston, USA, between 29 July and 7 August 2020. As a vaccine, Ad26.COV2.S was a replication-incompetent adenovirus type 26 vector that expressed a prefusion-stabilized SARS-CoV-2 spike protein derived from the original Wuhan strain.

The TCR comes from a person between 18 and 65 years old who received the Ad26.COV2.S COVID-19 vaccine or a placebo. The rearrangement combines TRBV5-6 with TRBJ2-2; a tentative D match to TRBD1 spans 6 bases. Sequencing used peripheral blood, obtained in a trial of Ad26.COV2.S vaccine versus placebo. The CDR3 amino acid sequence is: CASSFSGTLNTGELFF. The sequenced DNA: TGTGCCAGCAGCTTTTCCGGGACATTGAACACCGGGGAGCTGTTTTTT.